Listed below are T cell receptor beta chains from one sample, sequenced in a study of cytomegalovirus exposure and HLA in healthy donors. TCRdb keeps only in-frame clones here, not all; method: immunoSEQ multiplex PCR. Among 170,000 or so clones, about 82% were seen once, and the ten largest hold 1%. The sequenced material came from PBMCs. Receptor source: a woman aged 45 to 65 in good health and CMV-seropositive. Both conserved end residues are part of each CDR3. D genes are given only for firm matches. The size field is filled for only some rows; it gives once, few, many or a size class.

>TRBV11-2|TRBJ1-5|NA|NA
CASSYGGPGQPQHF
TGTGCCAGCAGCTACGGGGGACCAGGGCAGCCCCAGCATTTT
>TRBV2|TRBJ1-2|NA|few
CASRTVPGEGYTF
TGTGCCAGCAGGACCGTCCCGGGGGAGGGCTACACCTTC
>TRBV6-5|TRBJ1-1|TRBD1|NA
CASRKQGTEAFF
TGTGCCAGCAGAAAACAGGGGACTGAAGCTTTCTTT
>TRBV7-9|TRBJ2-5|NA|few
CSSSLVRERIQETQYF
TGTTCCAGCAGCCTTGTCAGGGAACGGATTCAAGAGACCCAGTACTTC
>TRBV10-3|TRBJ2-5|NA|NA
CAISEVGGRETQYF
TGTGCCATCAGTGAGGTTGGGGGCCGGGAGACCCAGTACTTC
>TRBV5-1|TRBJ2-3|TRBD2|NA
CASSPGTSGGMVTQYF
TGCGCCAGCAGCCCCGGGACTAGCGGGGGGATGGTTACGCAGTATTTT
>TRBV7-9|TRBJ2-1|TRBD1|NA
CSSSSDRGLLDEQFF
TGTTCCAGCAGCTCCGACAGGGGGCTGTTGGATGAGCAGTTCTTC
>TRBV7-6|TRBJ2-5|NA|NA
CASSSTGPRAGQETQYF
TGTGCCAGCAGCAGCACAGGTCCCCGTGCCGGACAAGAGACCCAGTACTTC
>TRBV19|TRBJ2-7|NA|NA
CASTVGPYEQYF
TGTGCCAGTACGGTGGGGCCCTACGAGCAGTACTTC
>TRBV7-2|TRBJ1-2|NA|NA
CASTFYQGAGGYTF
TGTGCCAGCACCTTTTACCAGGGAGCGGGCGGCTACACCTTC
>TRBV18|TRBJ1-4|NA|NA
CASSPTTVPNEKLFF
TGTGCCAGCTCACCAACGACAGTACCTAATGAAAAACTGTTTTTT
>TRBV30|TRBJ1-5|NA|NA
CAWSTGLNQPQHF
TGTGCCTGGAGCACAGGGCTGAATCAGCCCCAGCATTTT
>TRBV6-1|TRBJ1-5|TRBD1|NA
CASRRGQDSNQPQHF
TGTGCCAGCAGGAGGGGACAGGATAGCAATCAGCCCCAGCATTTT
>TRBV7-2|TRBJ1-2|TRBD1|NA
CASSPSLTGYGYTF
TGTGCCAGCAGCCCGTCGTTGACAGGGTATGGCTACACCTTC
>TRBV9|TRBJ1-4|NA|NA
CASSAGGGANEKLFF
TGTGCCAGCAGCGCGGGGGGGGGCGCCAATGAAAAACTGTTTTTT
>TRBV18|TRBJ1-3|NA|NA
CASSPIRVSGNTIYF
TGTGCCAGCTCACCAATACGGGTCTCTGGAAACACCATATATTTT
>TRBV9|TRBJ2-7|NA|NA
CASSPRAGAYEQYF
TGTGCCAGCAGCCCTAGGGCAGGGGCCTACGAGCAGTACTTC
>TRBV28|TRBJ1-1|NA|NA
CASSFWAANTEAFF
TGTGCCAGCAGTTTTTGGGCAGCGAACACTGAAGCTTTCTTT
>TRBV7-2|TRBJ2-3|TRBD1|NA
CASSLMGQDTQYF
TGTGCCAGCAGCCTCATGGGACAGGACACGCAGTATTTT
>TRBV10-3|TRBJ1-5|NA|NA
CAISESILNQPQHF
TGTGCCATCAGTGAGTCTATTCTCAATCAGCCCCAGCATTTT
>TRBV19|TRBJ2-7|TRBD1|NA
CASIGTGPYEQYF
TGTGCCAGTATCGGGACAGGACCCTACGAGCAGTACTTC
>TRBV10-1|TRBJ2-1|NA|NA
CASRSFPPGDAIVNEQFF
TGCGCCAGCAGGAGCTTCCCGCCAGGCGACGCGATAGTCAATGAGCAGTTCTTC
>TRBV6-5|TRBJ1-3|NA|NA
CASSYELSGNTIYF
TGTGCCAGCAGTTACGAGCTCTCTGGAAACACCATATATTTT
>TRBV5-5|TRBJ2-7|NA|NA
CASSRQGGTYEQYF
TGTGCCAGCAGCCGGCAGGGTGGAACCTACGAGCAGTACTTC
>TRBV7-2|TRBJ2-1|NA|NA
CASSLVFTRTYNEQFF
TGTGCCAGCAGCTTAGTATTTACTAGGACTTACAATGAGCAGTTCTTC
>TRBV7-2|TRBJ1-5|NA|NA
CASSLSGTNRGPQHF
TGTGCCAGCAGCCTGTCAGGGACAAACCGCGGGCCCCAGCATTTT
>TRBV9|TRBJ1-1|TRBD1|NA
CASSAARDRGNTEAFF
TGTGCCAGCAGCGCAGCCCGGGACAGGGGGAACACTGAAGCTTTCTTT
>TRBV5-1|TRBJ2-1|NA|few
CASSLVPSYNEQFF
TGCGCCAGCAGCTTGGTCCCCAGCTACAATGAGCAGTTCTTC
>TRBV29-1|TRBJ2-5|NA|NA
CSATPAAAQETQYF
TGCAGCGCCACTCCCGCTGCTGCTCAAGAGACCCAGTACTTC
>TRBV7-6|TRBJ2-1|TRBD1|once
CASSPWTGAGDEQFF
TGTGCCAGCAGCCCATGGACAGGGGCGGGGGATGAGCAGTTCTTC
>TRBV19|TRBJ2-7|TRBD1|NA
CASRETGGSYEQYF
TGTGCCAGTAGGGAAACAGGGGGCTCGTACGAGCAGTACTTC
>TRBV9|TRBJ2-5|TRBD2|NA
CASSVSSGRGQETQYF
TGTGCCAGCAGCGTATCCAGCGGGAGAGGCCAAGAGACCCAGTACTTC
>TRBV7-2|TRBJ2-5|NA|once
CASSPYDSQETQYF
TGTGCCAGCAGCCCGTATGACTCCCAAGAGACCCAGTACTTC
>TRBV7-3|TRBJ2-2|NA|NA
CASSLSREIGELFF
TGTGCCAGCAGCTTATCAAGGGAGATCGGGGAGCTGTTTTTT
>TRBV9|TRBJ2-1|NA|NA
CASSAQGQSSYNEQFF
TGTGCCAGCAGCGCGCAGGGGCAGAGCTCCTACAATGAGCAGTTCTTC
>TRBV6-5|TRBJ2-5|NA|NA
CASSLRYESETQYF
TGTGCCAGCAGTTTACGATATGAGAGCGAGACCCAGTACTTC
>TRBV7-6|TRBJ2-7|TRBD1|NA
CASSLTDRETYEQYF
TGTGCCAGCAGCTTAACGGACAGGGAGACCTACGAGCAGTACTTC
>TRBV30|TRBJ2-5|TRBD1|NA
CAWSPGTAQETQYF
TGTGCCTGGAGCCCCGGGACAGCCCAAGAGACCCAGTACTTC
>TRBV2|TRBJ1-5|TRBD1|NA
CASSFGQALNQPQHF
TGTGCCAGCAGCTTTGGACAGGCTCTCAATCAGCCCCAGCATTTT
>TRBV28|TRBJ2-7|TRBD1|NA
CASSDPGTGGSYEQYF
TGTGCCAGCAGTGACCCAGGGACAGGAGGTTCCTACGAGCAGTACTTC
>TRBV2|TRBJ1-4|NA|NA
CASSLKGLRHEKLFF
TGTGCCAGCAGCCTGAAGGGACTGCGGCATGAAAAACTGTTTTTT
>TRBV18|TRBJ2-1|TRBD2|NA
CASSPEERGSYNEQFF
TGTGCCAGCTCACCGGAGGAGCGGGGCTCCTACAATGAGCAGTTCTTC
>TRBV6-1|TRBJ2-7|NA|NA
CASSQQTAYEQYF
TGTGCCAGCAGCCAACAGACAGCCTACGAGCAGTACTTC
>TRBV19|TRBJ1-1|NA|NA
CASSSRGREAEAFF
TGTGCCAGTAGTTCGCGCGGTCGGGAGGCTGAAGCTTTCTTT
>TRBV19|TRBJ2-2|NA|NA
CASMPRGPVPGELFF
TGTGCCAGTATGCCACGGGGTCCGGTCCCCGGGGAGCTGTTTTTT
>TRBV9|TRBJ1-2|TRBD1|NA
CASSPGTGLYGYTF
TGTGCCAGCAGCCCAGGGACAGGACTATATGGCTACACCTTC
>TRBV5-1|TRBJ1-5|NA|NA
CASSLQGGGQPQHF
TGCGCCAGCAGCTTGCAGGGTGGGGGCCAGCCCCAGCATTTT
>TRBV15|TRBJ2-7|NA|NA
CATSLAVGQGEQYF
TGTGCCACCAGCTTAGCTGTAGGACAAGGCGAGCAGTACTTC
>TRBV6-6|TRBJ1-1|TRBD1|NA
CASSTTGDRGDTEAFF
TGTGCCAGCAGTACCACGGGGGACAGGGGGGACACTGAAGCTTTCTTT
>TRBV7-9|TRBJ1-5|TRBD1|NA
CASSLTGDNQPQHF
TGTGCCAGCAGCCTCACAGGGGACAATCAGCCCCAGCATTTT
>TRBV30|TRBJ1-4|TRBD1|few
CAWWGQSNEKLFF
TGTGCCTGGTGGGGACAGAGTAATGAAAAACTGTTTTTT
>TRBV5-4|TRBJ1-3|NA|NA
CASSFRSGPGNTIYF
TGTGCCAGCAGCTTCCGGAGCGGTCCTGGAAACACCATATATTTT
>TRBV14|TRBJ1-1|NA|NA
CASSQELPGTEAFF
TGTGCCAGCAGCCAGGAGCTCCCAGGGACTGAAGCTTTCTTT
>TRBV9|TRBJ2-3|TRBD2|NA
CASSPVAGATGTDTQYF
TGTGCCAGCAGCCCAGTAGCGGGGGCGACGGGCACAGATACGCAGTATTTT